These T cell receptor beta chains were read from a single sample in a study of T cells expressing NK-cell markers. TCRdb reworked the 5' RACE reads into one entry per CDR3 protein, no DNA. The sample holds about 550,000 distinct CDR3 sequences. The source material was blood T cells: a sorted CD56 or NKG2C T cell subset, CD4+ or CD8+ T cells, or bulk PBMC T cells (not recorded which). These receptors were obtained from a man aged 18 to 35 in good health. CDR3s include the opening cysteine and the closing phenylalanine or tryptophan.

CASSLSFVGGEDTQYF	TRBJ2-3	TRBV5-1
CASRDREPNEQFF	TRBJ2-1	TRBV18
CASNPGDITGELFF	TRBJ2-2	TRBV10-1
CASSLEPRPYNEQFF	TRBJ2-1	TRBV7-9
CASSYVHNQPQHF	TRBJ1-5	TRBV6-2/TRBV6-3
CASSLRLADEQFF	TRBJ2-1	TRBV12-3/TRBV12-4
CASSLAGGLADTQYF	TRBJ2-3	TRBV7-2
CSADRTIREQYF	TRBJ2-7	TRBV20-1
CASSLVGLAGAPPYNEQFF	TRBJ2-1	TRBV11-2
CASSQRQGNSPLHF	TRBJ1-6	TRBV7-2
CASSLDRPSRTVAKNIQYF	TRBJ2-4	TRBV27
CSVDRGGDTGELFF	TRBJ2-2	TRBV29-1
CASRDSGRAKYNEQFF	TRBJ2-1	TRBV12-3/TRBV12-4
CSTIAGLYNEQFF	TRBJ2-1	TRBV29-1
CASGPGLAATGELFF	TRBJ2-2	TRBV5-1
CASSPAGLDEQFF	TRBJ2-1	TRBV11-2
CAISGTQQQETQYF	TRBJ2-5	TRBV10-3
CASSSWGRSSYEQYF	TRBJ2-7	TRBV7-2
CSAPTFGGLYNEQFF	TRBJ2-1	TRBV20-1
CSPWTGQAEQFF	TRBJ2-1	TRBV29-1
CASSQRTSGSPGTGELFF	TRBJ2-2	TRBV4-2
CASSFGTDFEAFF	TRBJ1-1	TRBV12-3/TRBV12-4
CASSLTGTGRNQPQHF	TRBJ1-5	TRBV3-1
CASSLRGARTEAFF	TRBJ1-1	TRBV7-9
CASSDLWDTGELFF	TRBJ2-2	TRBV11-2
CSARAGAGVSNEQFF	TRBJ2-1	TRBV20-1
CSAGSGIEAFF	TRBJ1-1	TRBV20-1
CASEGGLAGGGPYNEQFF	TRBJ2-1	TRBV6-5
CASSPGLAESYNEQFF	TRBJ2-1	TRBV18